A selection of T cell receptor beta chains follows, all from one sample in a study of T-cell memory formation after mild COVID-19. TCRdb itself ran the 5' RACE reads through MiXCR, one entry per CDR3 protein. The repertoire holds around 440,000 distinct CDR3 sequences, with around a sixth as singletons. Sequencing was done on a sample of PBMCs or a T cell subset sorted from them (not recorded which). Receptors originate from an adult woman who had mild COVID-19 (a few samples of this study predate the infection). Cell type and time point are not known. Each CDR3 is given with its conserved first and last residue. The D gene is left open where the match is weak. Clone size appears in some rows only: once, few, many, or a class for an expanded clone.

clone_size	j_call	d_call	v_call	cdr3_nt	cdr3_aa
NA	TRBJ1-1	TRBD1	TRBV19	TGTGCCAGTAGTCGGGACAGGGACAACACTGAAGCTTTCTTT	CASSRDRDNTEAFF
many	TRBJ1-5	NA	TRBV30	TGTGCCTGGACAAGCGGCAATCAGCCCCAGCATTTT	CAWTSGNQPQHF
few	TRBJ2-7	NA	TRBV16	TGTGCCAGCAGCGACGAACAGGGAGAGAGACCCTACGAGCAGTACTTC	CASSDEQGERPYEQYF
few	TRBJ1-2	NA	TRBV20-1	TGCAGTGCTACTCGTGGGGACTCGGACTATGGCTACACCTTC	CSATRGDSDYGYTF
NA	TRBJ2-3	TRBD1	TRBV7-9	TGTGCCAGCAGCTTAGGTTTCGGCAGGGGGCAAACAGATACGCAGTATTTT	CASSLGFGRGQTDTQYF
few	TRBJ2-5	TRBD2	TRBV5-6	TGTGCCAGCAGCACCGGACTAGCGCAAGAGACCCAGTACTTC	CASSTGLAQETQYF
NA	TRBJ1-5	NA	TRBV5-5	TGTGCCAGCAGCCCCGACCTCGGGGATCAGCCCCAGCATTTT	CASSPDLGDQPQHF
few	TRBJ2-3	NA	TRBV6-1	TGTGCCAGCAGTGAGGGGCCAGATACGCAGTATTTT	CASSEGPDTQYF
few	TRBJ2-4	TRBD2	TRBV5-1	TGCGCCAGCAGCTTACCGGGACCCGGGGGGAGAAACATTCAGTACTTC	CASSLPGPGGRNIQYF
many	TRBJ1-1	NA	TRBV30	TGTGCCTGGAGTGTAGGACTAGGGGCCTACACTGAAGCTTTCTTT	CAWSVGLGAYTEAFF
NA	TRBJ2-2	NA	TRBV20-1	TGCAGTGTCAAAGGAGGAGGGAACACCGGGGAGCTGTTTTTT	CSVKGGGNTGELFF
NA	TRBJ1-2	TRBD1	TRBV29-1	TGCAGCGTTGATAGCCGACAGGGGGCTTTCTATGGCTACACCTTC	CSVDSRQGAFYGYTF
NA	TRBJ2-5	TRBD2	TRBV7-9	TGTGCCAGCAGTAAAACTAGCGGGCAAGAGACCCAGTACTTC	CASSKTSGQETQYF
NA	TRBJ2-5	NA	TRBV4-3	TGCGCCAGCAGCCAAGGAAGACAGGCAGAGACCCAGTACTTC	CASSQGRQAETQYF
few	TRBJ2-3	NA	TRBV29-1	TGCAGCGTTGCCAGCTTAAGCACAGATACGCAGTATTTT	CSVASLSTDTQYF
few	TRBJ1-1	NA	TRBV27	TGTGCCAGCACTGGTCTCGTGGGCACTGAAGCTTTCTTT	CASTGLVGTEAFF
NA	TRBJ2-7	NA	TRBV7-6	TGTGCCAGCAGCTTAGGAGGGGTTCGTTTCGAGCAGTACTTC	CASSLGGVRFEQYF
few	TRBJ2-5	NA	TRBV7-2	TGTGCCAGCAGCTTAGGGGCAGGGTCCGGTTTAAAAGAGACCCAGTACTTC	CASSLGAGSGLKETQYF
NA	TRBJ2-7	TRBD1	TRBV10-3	TGTGCCATCAGTGGAACTCCAGGGGGCTTAGCCTACGAGCAGTACTTC	CAISGTPGGLAYEQYF
few	TRBJ1-1	NA	TRBV29-1	TGCAGCGTTGAAGGGGGAGCCACTGAAGCTTTCTTT	CSVEGGATEAFF
NA	TRBJ1-5	NA	TRBV4-2	TGTGCCAGCAGCCAAGACCCGGGGAATCAGCCCCAGCATTTT	CASSQDPGNQPQHF
many	TRBJ1-1	NA	TRBV18	TGTGCCAGCTCACCCGGGACAAAGAACACTGAAGCTTTCTTT	CASSPGTKNTEAFF
NA	TRBJ1-2	NA	TRBV10-3	TGTGCCATCAGTGGGACCCTCGGACTAGTCGGCTATGGCTACACCTTC	CAISGTLGLVGYGYTF
few	TRBJ1-6	NA	TRBV11-2	TGTGCCAGCAGCCGCCCCCAGACGGTTTATAATTCACCCCTCCACTTT	CASSRPQTVYNSPLHF
NA	TRBJ1-2	NA	TRBV12-3/TRBV12-4	TGTGCCAGCAGTTTCGACTTTTATGGCTACACCTTC	CASSFDFYGYTF
NA	TRBJ2-1	TRBD2	TRBV7-6	TGTGCCAGCAGCCCGCTCTTGTACGGTAGCGGGAGGGATGAGCAGTTCTTC	CASSPLLYGSGRDEQFF
NA	TRBJ2-6	NA	TRBV7-9	TGTGCCAGCAGCTTAACCAGCGGGGCCAACGTCCTGACTTTC	CASSLTSGANVLTF
few	TRBJ2-2	NA	TRBV5-1	TGCGCCAGCAGCTTGGAGGACCCGAGGCTGGGGGCGGTCACCGGGGAGCTGTTTTTT	CASSLEDPRLGAVTGELFF
few	TRBJ2-5	TRBD2	TRBV20-1	TGCAGTGCTAGTCGGACTAGCGGGGGGTTAGAGACCCAGTACTTC	CSASRTSGGLETQYF
NA	TRBJ2-1	NA	TRBV5-6	TGTGCCAGCAGCTCGTTCACTTACGGGGGAAGTGGGAATGAGCAGTTCTTC	CASSSFTYGGSGNEQFF
NA	TRBJ2-1	NA	TRBV19	TGTGCCAGTAGTATCGAACTCTTCTACAATGAGCAGTTCTTC	CASSIELFYNEQFF
few	TRBJ2-2	NA	TRBV5-1	TGCGCCAGCAGCTTGGCCAGGGTCGGGGAAACCGGGGAGCTGTTTTTT	CASSLARVGETGELFF
NA	TRBJ2-7	TRBD1	TRBV7-2	TGTGCCAGCAGCTCAGGGACAGGGGGTGCCTACGAGCAGTACTTC	CASSSGTGGAYEQYF
few	TRBJ1-1	NA	TRBV7-8	TGTGCCAGCAGCTTTTCCTCCGGGACTTCGGGGGTGTTCTTT	CASSFSSGTSGVFF
NA	TRBJ2-2	TRBD2	TRBV5-1	TGCGCCAGCAGCCCGGGAGGCCTCAACACCGGGGAGCTGTTTTTT	CASSPGGLNTGELFF
NA	TRBJ1-1	NA	TRBV7-9	TGTGCCGGCTCTTCAGGTATTGGCACTGAAGCTTTCTTT	CAGSSGIGTEAFF
few	TRBJ2-3	NA	TRBV7-9	TGTGCCAGCAGCTTAAGATCGGCGGGGGCGGGCACAGATACGCAGTATTTT	CASSLRSAGAGTDTQYF
few	TRBJ2-7	NA	TRBV3-1	TGTGCCAGCAGCCAAGACGAGACCTACGAGCAGTACTTC	CASSQDETYEQYF
few	TRBJ2-7	NA	TRBV20-1	TGCAGTGCTACAATTAGTAGGGGCTACGAGCAGTACTTC	CSATISRGYEQYF
once	TRBJ2-5	TRBD2	TRBV4-1	TGCGCCAGCAGCCAAGATTTGCGGGGGGGAAACCAAGAGACCCAGTACTTC	CASSQDLRGGNQETQYF
NA	TRBJ2-1	TRBD2	TRBV10-3	TGTGCCATCAGCAATAGCGGGACCAGCTCCTACAATGAGCAGTTCTTC	CAISNSGTSSYNEQFF
few	TRBJ2-5	NA	TRBV19	TGTGCCAGTAGTATAGGCCCCTGGGAGACCCAGTACTTC	CASSIGPWETQYF
NA	TRBJ2-3	NA	TRBV7-2	TGTGCCAGCAGCGCCCGGTCAGGGGCAACAGATACGCAGTATTTT	CASSARSGATDTQYF
NA	TRBJ1-1	NA	TRBV4-1	TGCGCCAGCAGCCAAGATCCCCTGTGGAACACTGAAGCTTTCTTT	CASSQDPLWNTEAFF
NA	TRBJ2-2	NA	TRBV15	TGTGCCACCAGCAGCGGTACCGGGGAGCTGTTTTTT	CATSSGTGELFF
NA	TRBJ2-7	NA	TRBV14	TGTGCCAGCAGCCAGACGCAGGGCCCCTACGAGCAGTACTTC	CASSQTQGPYEQYF
NA	TRBJ2-2	NA	TRBV11-2	TGTGCCAGCAGCGGAGAGAGGGGCATCGGGGAGCTGTTTTTT	CASSGERGIGELFF
NA	TRBJ1-2	NA	TRBV5-4	TGTGCCAGCAGCTCTGGGACCAACTATGGCTACACCTTC	CASSSGTNYGYTF
few	TRBJ2-7	TRBD1	TRBV12-3/TRBV12-4	TGTGCCAGCAGTTCCCCCCCGACAGGGGCCGCTGGGTACGAGCAGTACTTC	CASSSPPTGAAGYEQYF
NA	TRBJ2-1	NA	TRBV25-1	TGTGCCAGCAGTGAAGCGACAGTCTACAATGAGCAGTTCTTC	CASSEATVYNEQFF
few	TRBJ1-1	NA	TRBV7-9	TGTGCCAGCAGCTCAGGACGGATTAACACTGAAGCTTTCTTT	CASSSGRINTEAFF
NA	TRBJ1-1	NA	TRBV29-1	TGCAGCGTTGTCCTCCGGGGGCGGAACACTGAAGCTTTCTTT	CSVVLRGRNTEAFF
NA	TRBJ1-1	NA	TRBV7-8	TGTGCCAGCCATGGTGACGCCGGGACCGCTAGCACTGAAGCTTTCTTT	CASHGDAGTASTEAFF